The 28 T cell receptor beta chains given below trace back to one sample, sequenced in a study of blood T cell repertoires in COVID-19. Here immunoSEQ multiplex PCR was the method, and the copy in TCRdb shows in-frame clones only, minus some. This sample has approximately 250,000 clones; about nine tenths occur once, and the top ten carry 1% to 1.5%. The source material was PBMCs or T cells enriched from blood (not recorded which). The receptors come from a woman aged 40 to 50 with acute COVID-19.

The rearrangement links TRBV18 to TRBJ2-4; D is unclear. CDR3 size: 15 residues. Trimming pared 0 bases from V and 5 bases from J, leaving 11 bases between. In germline, CDR1 is KGHSH, CDR2 LQKENI. CDR3 DNA sequence: TGTGCCAGCTCACCACCAGCTCTGAGCCAAAACATTCAGTACTTC. Amino acid sequence: CASSPPALSQNIQYF. The whole variable domain, remainder taken from reference TRBV18 and TRBJ2-4, is NAGVMQNPRHLVRRRGQEARLRCSPMKGHSHVYWYRQLPEEGLKFMVYLQKENIIDESGMPKERFSAEFPKEGPSILRIQQVVRGDSAAYFCASSPPALSQNIQYFGAGTRLSVL.

This rearrangement joins TRBV3-1 (or the pseudogene TRBV3-2) to TRBJ2-7, with TRBD1 matching 11 bases. CDR3 length: 15 residues. The V and J ends lost 4 bases and 7 bases, in that order; junction bases with no gene match: 9. Germline CDR1 LGHDT, CDR2 YNNKEL (reference sequence). The CDR3 region has the DNA TGTGCCAGCAGCCCCCGGACAGGGGGCATACAAGAGCAGTACGTC. Its translation is CASSPRTGGIQEQYV.

This clone was counted many times. The rearrangement links TRBV7-3 to TRBJ1-1; a possible D gene is TRBD1 (6 bases). Germline V lookup: CDR1 SGHTA, CDR2 FQGTGA. This CDR3 has 14 residues. Trimming cost V 2 bases and J 6 bases, with 13 bases left between them. In DNA, the CDR3 is TGTGCCAGCAGCTTACGAGGGGGTATTGCTGAAGCTTTCTTT. The encoded protein is CASSLRGGIAEAFF.

The chain employs TRBV6-5 and TRBJ1-5; no reliable D call. Trimming left V 10 bases short and J 0 bases short, with 10 bases between. Per germline, CDR1 MNHEY and CDR2 SVGAGI. The CDR3 totals 13 residues. The CDR3 DNA reads as TGTGCCACTAAGATATATAGCAATCAGCCCCAGCATTTT. It codes for CATKIYSNQPQHF.

This clone was seen a handful of times. The chain employs TRBV4-3 and TRBJ1-4, with D unclear. V dropped 0 bases and J dropped 10 bases, with 12 bases sitting between them. This CDR3 is built from 14 residues. Germline CDR1 and CDR2: LGHNA and YSLEER. The DNA of the CDR3 is TGCGCCAGCAGCCAAGATAGGAGTAGTGTAAAACTGTTTTTT. Translating it yields CASSQDRSSVKLFF.

This clone was detected only a few times. The chain employs TRBV15 and TRBJ1-3, with 9 nucleotides matching TRBD1. The CDR3 extends over 15 amino acids. The germline V gene has CDR1 LNHNV and CDR2 YYDKDF (reference sequence). Losses at the gene ends were 3 bases for V and 2 bases for J; bases not matched to a gene: 2. CDR3 sequence (DNA): TGTGCCACCAGCAGTACAGGGGGCACTGGAAACACCATATATTTT. As protein: CATSSTGGTGNTIYF.

The rearrangement links TRBV28 to TRBJ2-7; TRBD1 agrees at 9 bases. The CDR3 has 15 residues. CDR1 and CDR2 (germline): MDHEN, SYDVKM. With 4 bases clipped from V and 2 bases from J, the junction kept 6 bases outside the gene matches. CDR3 sequence reads: CASSSAGTGTYEQYF. The CDR3 bases are TGTGCCAGCAGTTCTGCCGGGACAGGGACCTACGAGCAGTACTTC.

The CDR3 is CASSLRREQYF. In DNA form, the CDR3 reads TGTGCCAGCAGTTTACGTCGGGAGCAGTACTTC. The V and J genes are TRBV28 and TRBJ2-7; D call uncertain. The CDR3 is made up of 11 amino acids. Germline V CDR1 and CDR2: MDHEN, SYDVKM. The V end lost 2 bases, the J end lost 7 bases, and 6 bases lay between the germline ends.

The chain is built from TRBV9 and TRBJ1-2; the D is unclear. Trimming cost V 1 base and J 4 bases, with 8 bases left between them. Germline lookup yields CDR1 SGDLS and CDR2 YYNGEE. The length of the CDR3 is 13 residues. CDR3 sequence: CASSVNTAYGYTF. CDR3 DNA sequence: TGTGCCAGCAGCGTAAACACAGCCTATGGCTACACCTTC.

The genes are TRBV7-6 and TRBJ2-1; the match to TRBD2 covers 10 bases. The germline gives CDR1 SGHVS, CDR2 FNYEAQ. This CDR3 has 15 amino acids. J was trimmed by 7 bases and V by 5 bases; bases with no gene match: 8. CDR3 loop: CASSQLAGFGNEQFF. The CDR3, as DNA: TGTGCCAGCAGCCAACTAGCGGGGTTCGGAAATGAGCAGTTCTTC.

V usage is TRBV24-1 and J usage is TRBJ2-1; 7 positions agree with TRBD2. CDR3 length equals 16 residues. CDR1 and CDR2 from the germline V gene are KGHDR and SFDVKD. V was pared by 1 base and J by 10 bases, with 12 bases of the junction left unmatched. Here the CDR3 DNA reads TGTGCCACCAGTGATTTTAACGGGAGGCTCACTGGGGAGCAGTTCTTC. Protein: CATSDFNGRLTGEQFF.

The chain is built from TRBV5-4 and TRBJ1-3; D uncertain. The CDR3 has 15 residues. Trimming pared 4 bases from V and 0 bases from J, leaving 11 bases between. The germline gives CDR1 SGHNT, CDR2 YYREEE (reference sequence). The CDR3 sequence is CASSVGSSSGNTIYF. The CDR3 DNA reads TGTGCCAGCAGCGTGGGAAGCTCCTCTGGAAACACCATATATTTT.

The chain couples TRBV7-8 to TRBJ1-5; D gene unclear. Trimming cost V 1 base and J 2 bases, with 6 bases left between them. There are 14 residues in the CDR3. Germline lookup yields CDR1 SGHVS and CDR2 FQNEAQ. CDR3 residues: CASSLELGNQPQHF. In nucleotides, the CDR3 is TGTGCCAGCAGCTTAGAGCTCGGCAATCAGCCCCAGCATTTT.

The chain employs TRBV19 and TRBJ2-1; 8 bases map to TRBD2. This CDR3 spans 13 amino acids. In germline, CDR1 is LNHDA, CDR2 SQIVND (reference sequence). V was pared by 11 bases and J by 0 bases, with 3 bases of the junction left unmatched. The CDR3 sequence is CAASGSSYNEQFF. The CDR3 bases are TGTGCCGCAAGCGGGAGCTCCTACAATGAGCAGTTCTTC.

This chain links TRBV10-2 with TRBJ2-7; 7 bases are a match to TRBD2. Germline V gene data show CDR1 as WSHSY and CDR2 as SAAADI. CDR3 length equals 15 residues. The junction had 9 bases not matched to a gene; V was cut back by 2 bases and J by 5 bases. The CDR3 reads CASSEPTRAGDEQYF. In DNA, the CDR3 is TGCGCCAGCAGTGAGCCTACTCGCGCGGGAGACGAGCAGTACTTC.

V and J are TRBV6-6 and TRBJ1-2; tentatively, D is TRBD1 (6 bases). The CDR3 runs 14 residues. Germline V lookup: CDR1 MNHNY, CDR2 SVGAGI (reference sequence). V shed 5 bases and J shed 2 bases, with 12 bases lying between them. CDR3 protein: CASSGQQSNYGYTF. CDR3 nucleotide sequence: TGTGCCAGCAGTGGACAGCAGTCCAACTATGGCTACACCTTC.

In its sample, this clone was seen a few times. The chain couples TRBV5-1 to TRBJ1-1; D is perhaps TRBD1 (6 bases). V dropped 2 bases and J dropped 5 bases, with 16 bases sitting between them. Germline V CDR1 and CDR2: SGHRS, YFSETQ. The CDR3 spans 15 residues. In nucleotides, the CDR3 is TGCGCCAGCAGCTTCACAGGGCGAGGAGGAACTGAAGCTTTCTTT. This encodes CASSFTGRGGTEAFF.

The rearrangement joins TRBV27 to TRBJ1-5; 7 bases fit TRBD1. The CDR3 runs 16 residues. V trimming: 5 bases; J trimming: 4 bases; junction bases outside the gene matches: 11. Germline V CDR1 and CDR2: MNHEY, SMNVEV (reference sequence). DNA for the CDR3: TGTGCCAGCAGTCCCTCAAGGGGACAGACGAATCAGCCCCAGCATTTT. Translated: CASSPSRGQTNQPQHF.

In its sample, this clone was seen once. The chain joins TRBV7-8 to TRBJ1-1; possible D gene TRBD1, 6 bases. CDR1 and CDR2 (germline): SGHVS, FQNEAQ. This CDR3 comprises 13 residues. Trimming pared 5 bases from V and 5 bases from J, leaving 12 bases between. CDR3 nucleotide sequence: TGTGCCAGCAGCCGTAAGGGGGAGACTGAAGCTTTCTTT. It yields the protein CASSRKGETEAFF.

The chain joins TRBV12-3 or TRBV12-4 to TRBJ1-1, with D unresolved. V lost 5 bases and J 2 bases, leaving 9 bases between the germline ends. The CDR3 runs to 13 residues. The CDR3 DNA reads as TGTGCCAGCAGTATTTTATTAAACACTGAAGCTTTCTTT. Its protein product is CASSILLNTEAFF.

J is TRBJ1-2 and V is TRBV5-1; D not resolved. V shed 0 bases and J shed 1 base, with 4 bases lying between them. This CDR3 has 13 residues. The germline gives CDR1 SGHRS, CDR2 YFSETQ. CDR3 loop: CASSLASNYGYTF. CDR3 in DNA: TGCGCCAGCAGCTTGGCCAGTAACTATGGCTACACCTTC.

V is TRBV7-2 and J is TRBJ2-5; 10 bases are shared with TRBD2. The trim removed 0 bases at V and 4 bases at J, leaving 2 bases unmatched. Germline V gene sequence: CDR1 SGHTA, CDR2 FQGNSA. The CDR3 totals 15 residues. Here the CDR3 DNA reads TGTGCCAGCAGCTTAGCTAGCGGGAGGATAGAGACCCAGTACTTC. This sequence encodes CASSLASGRIETQYF.

This chain links TRBV10-3 with TRBJ1-1, with D possibly matching TRBD1 (5 bases). The germline V gene has CDR1 ENHRY and CDR2 SYGVKD. CDR3 size: 12 residues. Trimming shortened V by 4 bases and J by 8 bases, and 11 bases separated the two germline ends. The CDR3 protein is CAISVGRGEAFF. The CDR3 DNA reads as TGTGCCATCAGTGTGGGGAGGGGAGAAGCTTTCTTT.

This rearrangement joins TRBV7-6 to TRBJ2-1; 10 positions agree with TRBD1. Germline CDR1 SGHVS, CDR2 FNYEAQ. CDR3 length equals 15 residues. J lost 7 bases, V lost 5 bases, and 8 bases had no gene match. The CDR3 DNA is TGTGCCAGCAGCCCCGGACAGGGGGGATTTAATGAGCAGTTCTTC. It codes for CASSPGQGGFNEQFF.

This clone has only one observation. The chain uses TRBV24-1 and TRBJ1-2, with TRBD1 matching 9 bases. The V gene's germline CDR1 is KGHDR and CDR2 SFDVKD. This CDR3 is built from 12 residues. The J segment lost 8 bases and the V segment lost 7 bases, leaving 4 bases of the junction unmatched. The CDR3 coding sequence is TGTGCCACCAGGGGGACAGGGAGCGGCTACACCTTC. Translation gives CATRGTGSGYTF.

This chain links TRBV7-9 with TRBJ2-7, with TRBD2 identical over 12 bases. Germline-derived CDR1 and CDR2 are SEHNR and FQNEAQ (reference sequence). CDR3 length: 16 amino acids. V shed 4 bases and J 2 bases; nucleotides not matched to a gene: 6. The CDR3 DNA reads TGTGCCAGCAGCTCCGGGACTAGCGGGCTACCCTACGAGCAGTACTTC. Translation gives CASSSGTSGLPYEQYF.

The CDR3 loop reads CASMQQGVSNEQFF. Written as DNA, the CDR3 is TGTGCCAGCATGCAACAGGGAGTTAGCAATGAGCAGTTCTTC. V is TRBV6-5 and J is TRBJ2-1; weak D call: TRBD1 (6 bases). CDR1 is MNHEY, CDR2 SVGAGI, per germline. This CDR3 region has 14 residues. V was clipped by 7 bases and J by 6 bases, with 16 bases between them.

The chain employs TRBV5-1 and TRBJ2-1; 10 bases line up with TRBD2. CDR1 is SGHRS and CDR2 is YFSETQ in the germline V gene. The CDR3 covers 16 residues. Losses at the gene ends were 2 bases for V and 6 bases for J; bases not matched to a gene: 8. CDR3 bases: TGCGCCAGCAGCTTCCCCCTAGCGGGAGACCCCAATGAGCAGTTCTTC. Translation gives CASSFPLAGDPNEQFF.